This is a list of T cell receptor beta chains from one sample in a study of vaccination and CD4 T cells after COVID-19. Using its own MiXCR run on the PCR reads, TCRdb lists one record per CDR3 protein. The sample lists fewer than 20,000 distinct CDR3 sequences, approximately 52% occurring once. These receptors' targets are unknown. Sequencing used CD4+ T cells from blood, cultured in vitro, obtained before SARS-CoV-2 vaccination. The receptors shown here come from a human donor who had recovered from COVID-19. Each CDR3 is given with its conserved first and last residue. A D gene is named only where the DNA matches it firmly. Clone size appears in some rows only: once, few, many, or a class for an expanded clone.

TRBJ2-5	-	TRBD2	TRBV28	CASSIWTSGEQETQYF	TGTGCCAGCAGTATTTGGACTAGCGGAGAACAAGAGACCCAGTACTTC
TRBJ2-1	-	-	TRBV10-2	CASSEGRDEQFF	TGTGCCAGCAGTGAAGGAAGGGATGAGCAGTTCTTC
TRBJ1-1	-	-	TRBV7-2	CASSLALGAGTEAFF	TGTGCCAGCAGCTTAGCTCTAGGGGCAGGCACTGAAGCTTTCTTT
TRBJ1-2	-	-	TRBV6-5	CASSYSWTRADNYGYTF	TGTGCCAGCAGTTACTCGTGGACAAGGGCAGATAACTATGGCTACACCTTC
TRBJ2-3	once	TRBD2	TRBV6-2/TRBV6-3	CASRSVGGSDTQYF	TGTGCCAGCAGGTCAGTGGGGGGGTCAGATACGCAGTATTTT
TRBJ2-5	once	-	TRBV6-2/TRBV6-3	CASSLRRETQYF	TGTGCCAGCAGCTTACGTAGGGAGACCCAGTACTTC
TRBJ1-6	-	-	TRBV6-1	CASNQKEDRRSYNSPLHF	TGTGCCAGCAATCAAAAGGAGGACAGACGCTCCTATAATTCACCCCTCCACTTT
TRBJ2-7	-	TRBD1	TRBV28	CASSSTGTGVEEQYF	TGTGCCAGCAGTTCAACAGGGACAGGGGTTGAAGAGCAGTACTTC
TRBJ1-1	-	-	TRBV6-2/TRBV6-3	CASSNTLDTEAFF	TGTGCCAGCAGTAATACCTTGGACACTGAAGCTTTCTTT
TRBJ2-1	-	TRBD2	TRBV27	CASSQRLAGEVVSSDEQFF	TGTGCCAGCAGCCAGAGACTAGCGGGAGAAGTTGTTTCTTCTGATGAGCAGTTCTTC
TRBJ2-7	-	-	TRBV12-3/TRBV12-4	CASSFTDRAYEQYF	TGTGCCAGCAGTTTTACGGACAGAGCCTACGAGCAGTACTTC
TRBJ2-3	-	-	TRBV30	CAWSAVTTDTQYF	TGTGCCTGGAGTGCGGTAACCACAGATACGCAGTATTTT
TRBJ2-2	-	TRBD1	TRBV20-1	CSATGQEELFF	TGCAGTGCTACCGGACAGGAGGAGCTGTTTTTT
TRBJ1-2	-	-	TRBV28	CASSLGQSNYGYTF	TGTGCCAGCAGTTTGGGTCAGTCTAACTATGGCTACACCTTC
TRBJ1-2	-	-	TRBV5-6	CASSIRQAGSYGYTF	TGTGCCAGCAGTATACGACAGGCCGGCTCCTATGGCTACACCTTC
TRBJ2-2	-	TRBD2	TRBV7-3	CASSSGLAGGTGELFF	TGTGCCAGCAGCTCCGGGCTAGCGGGGGGCACCGGGGAGCTGTTTTTT
TRBJ2-7	-	TRBD1	TRBV6-2/TRBV6-3	CASGPKDRVGSYEQYF	TGTGCCAGCGGGCCCAAAGACAGGGTGGGAAGCTACGAGCAGTACTTC
TRBJ2-1	-	TRBD2	TRBV27	CASSFLAGLTYNEQFF	TGTGCCAGCAGTTTTCTAGCGGGGCTTACCTACAATGAGCAGTTCTTC
TRBJ1-5	-	TRBD1	TRBV6-2/TRBV6-3	CASRTGGGGQPQHF	TGTGCCAGCAGGACAGGGGGAGGAGGTCAGCCCCAGCATTTT
TRBJ1-5	-	-	TRBV20-1	CSAGARDPNQPQHF	TGCAGTGCTGGAGCCCGGGACCCAAATCAGCCCCAGCATTTT
TRBJ2-5	-	TRBD2	TRBV5-4	CASSPDIGLAGGGETQYF	TGTGCCAGCAGCCCGGACATAGGACTAGCGGGAGGCGGGGAGACCCAGTACTTC
TRBJ2-7	few	-	TRBV11-3	CASTLAGISYEQYF	TGTGCCAGCACCCTGGCAGGGATCTCCTACGAGCAGTACTTC
TRBJ2-1	-	TRBD2	TRBV12-3/TRBV12-4	CASSPPTSGRREQFF	TGTGCCAGCAGTCCGCCGACTAGCGGGAGAAGAGAGCAGTTCTTC
TRBJ2-3	-	-	TRBV27	CASSLEGDSTDTQYF	TGTGCCAGCAGTTTAGAGGGAGACAGCACAGATACGCAGTATTTT
TRBJ1-2	-	TRBD1	TRBV6-1	CASSLTRDSPYGYTF	TGTGCCAGCAGCTTAACGCGGGACAGCCCTTATGGCTACACCTTC
TRBJ1-4	once	TRBD1	TRBV6-1	CASSEAPGQGNEKLFF	TGTGCCAGCAGTGAAGCACCGGGACAGGGTAATGAAAAACTGTTTTTT
TRBJ2-5	-	-	TRBV7-8	CASSSEGAHQTQYF	TGTGCCAGCAGCTCGGAGGGGGCTCATCAGACCCAGTACTTC
TRBJ1-2	-	-	TRBV29-1	CSVEKGPSYGYTF	TGCAGCGTTGAAAAGGGTCCGAGCTATGGCTACACCTTC
TRBJ1-1	few	TRBD1	TRBV30	CAWSGDRHASEAFF	TGTGCCTGGAGTGGGGACAGGCATGCCTCTGAAGCTTTCTTT
TRBJ1-5	-	-	TRBV6-1	CASSKDGNSNQPQHF	TGTGCCAGCAGCAAGGACGGAAATAGCAATCAGCCCCAGCATTTT
TRBJ2-5	-	-	TRBV29-1	CSVQRTPEGTQYF	TGCAGCGTTCAGCGCACCCCAGAAGGGACCCAGTACTTC
TRBJ2-7	-	-	TRBV20-1	CSARDSGGTARSGYEQYF	TGCAGTGCTAGAGATAGTGGCGGGACAGCGCGTTCCGGGTACGAGCAGTACTTC
TRBJ2-7	-	-	TRBV28	CASREELREQYF	TGTGCCAGCAGGGAGGAGCTCCGCGAGCAGTACTTC
TRBJ2-4	-	TRBD2	TRBV10-3	CAISEARGNIQYF	TGTGCCATCAGTGAGGCGCGGGGGAACATTCAGTACTTC
TRBJ1-4	-	-	TRBV7-8	CASSPVGEKLFF	TGTGCCAGCAGCCCCGTAGGTGAAAAACTGTTTTTT
TRBJ1-6	-	-	TRBV20-1	CSASNPNRDNSPLHF	TGCAGTGCTAGTAATCCCAACAGGGATAATTCACCCCTCCACTTT
TRBJ2-3	-	-	TRBV4-3	CASSQDSRVESTDTQYF	TGCGCCAGCAGCCAAGATTCCCGGGTTGAAAGCACAGATACGCAGTATTTT
TRBJ1-2	medium-sized	-	TRBV12-3/TRBV12-4	CASSLSGSGYTF	TGTGCCAGCAGTTTATCAGGGTCGGGCTACACCTTC
TRBJ1-3	-	-	TRBV25-1	CASRQLSGNTIYF	TGTGCCAGCAGGCAGCTCTCTGGAAACACCATATATTTT
TRBJ2-5	-	TRBD2	TRBV12-3/TRBV12-4	CASSLAHSSGGAGKTQYF	TGTGCCAGCAGTTTAGCGCACTCTAGCGGGGGGGCCGGTAAGACCCAGTACTTC
TRBJ1-5	-	-	TRBV28	CASSFRVGNQPQHF	TGTGCCAGCAGTTTCAGGGTTGGCAATCAGCCCCAGCATTTT
TRBJ1-1	-	TRBD1	TRBV6-2/TRBV6-3	CASSDSDRASPEAFF	TGTGCCAGCTCTGACTCGGACAGGGCATCACCTGAAGCTTTCTTT
TRBJ1-5	few	TRBD1	TRBV20-1	CSARERTGGEDRRPQHF	TGCAGTGCTAGAGAGAGGACAGGCGGCGAGGATCGGAGGCCCCAGCATTTT
TRBJ2-3	-	TRBD1	TRBV6-4	CASNLGQESTDTQYF	TGTGCCAGCAACCTTGGACAGGAGAGCACAGATACGCAGTATTTT
TRBJ1-1	-	-	TRBV10-3	CAISPGGWEAFF	TGTGCCATCAGTCCCGGGGGCTGGGAAGCTTTCTTT
TRBJ2-5	large	TRBD1	TRBV7-2	CASGTGGETQYF	TGTGCCAGCGGTACAGGGGGCGAGACCCAGTACTTC
TRBJ1-5	few	-	TRBV20-1	CSASQGSNQPQHF	TGCAGTGCTTCTCAGGGGAGCAATCAGCCCCAGCATTTT
TRBJ1-2	few	-	TRBV7-9	CASSPMEFYGYTF	TGTGCCAGCAGCCCGATGGAATTCTATGGCTACACCTTC
TRBJ2-1	-	-	TRBV11-1	CASSWLASPERHDEQFF	TGTGCCAGCAGCTGGCTAGCGAGCCCCGAGCGTCATGATGAGCAGTTCTTC
TRBJ2-1	-	TRBD2	TRBV20-1	CSALPTSGGAMGGGEQFF	TGCAGTGCCCTCCCGACTAGCGGGGGAGCGATGGGGGGGGGTGAGCAGTTCTTC
TRBJ1-2	-	-	TRBV7-9	CASSQISGHLNYGYTF	TGTGCCAGCAGCCAAATATCGGGCCATCTTAACTATGGCTACACCTTC
TRBJ2-7	-	TRBD2	TRBV2	CASRGLAGASEQYF	TGTGCCAGCAGGGGACTAGCGGGAGCAAGCGAGCAGTACTTC
TRBJ2-7	-	-	TRBV7-2	CASSLTHSAYEQYF	TGTGCCAGCAGCTTAACCCATTCAGCCTACGAGCAGTACTTC
TRBJ1-1	-	TRBD1	TRBV29-1	CSVESRGRAEAFF	TGCAGCGTTGAATCCAGGGGGCGGGCTGAAGCTTTCTTT
TRBJ1-3	-	-	TRBV20-1	CSAPTPGARNTIYF	TGCAGTGCTCCTACACCAGGGGCTAGAAACACCATATATTTT
TRBJ1-5	few	-	TRBV6-5	CASSYFPGNQPQHF	TGTGCCAGCAGTTACTTTCCAGGCAATCAGCCCCAGCATTTT